This T cell receptor (beta chain) was profiled in a study of blood T cell repertoires in COVID-19 (dated by TCRdb to about 2020). Context from the whole study: The collaborator samples originated in the United States, Italy and Spain and spanned the acute and convalescent phases of COVID-19. Subjects who had been exposed to COVID-19, were actively infected with it, or had recovered from it provided the deeply sampled blood TCRbeta repertoires that made up the dataset. The prospective study material was composed of cDNA or gDNA derived from T cells, B-cell-depleted T cells, or PBMCs. A de-identified subject ID, COVID-19 status, age in years and sex were almost always included in the sample metadata. Where available, HLA class I and class II types were taken from metadata supplied by the sample provider and were not determined by assay-based typing. A freely available public database, intended as a resource for researchers studying the immune response to SARS-CoV-2, is where the repertoires were released. The samples were drawn from two sources: the first 160 participants of the ongoing ImmuneRACE study, and approximately 1,300 subjects contributed by 6 global collaborators.

Regarding this clone: It has no known antigen specificity. No much larger clone exists at a distance of one base, and base qualities are not known.

Collaborating institutions collected whole blood in K2EDTA tubes following their own protocols. For TCRbeta analysis, collaborator samples were shipped as frozen whole blood, as isolated PBMCs, or as DNA extracted from either sample type. TCRbeta CDR3 regions were amplified from genomic DNA by means of the immunoSEQ Assay, a bias-controlled multiplex PCR. In the paper's pipeline: Nucleated cell counts per sample were estimated from amplification of reference gene primers within the assay. To quantify the absolute abundance of each unique TCRbeta CDR3 rearrangement, sequence reads were collapsed and filtered. For each sample, productive Simpson clonality was calculated as the square root of Simpson's diversity index across productive rearrangements. TCRdb provides this immuneACCESS table in a form limited to in-frame rearrangements. Some clones are lacking; in checked studies, under half of them reflect an unresolved V gene, and why the rest are absent is not known. The V and J calls and clone size are taken from that table; D and trimming were inferred from the DNA. The sample yields around 170,000 clones; around 86% were counted once. Of the sample, less than 3.5% falls within the top ten clones.

From the germline V gene, CDR1 is SNHLY and CDR2 is FYNNEI. From cysteine to phenylalanine, the CDR3 is 15 amino acids long. Just CDR3 DNA is preserved here, 45 bases in frame from base 1. Trimmed from V: 4 bases; trimmed from J: 8 bases; junction bases lacking a gene match: 8. Study-level results and caveats: The quantity of clinical and demographic metadata differed by source and by participant and was supplied without curation.

This sequence was found in a woman younger than 45 with active or convalescent COVID-19. Input material: peripheral blood. The sequence joins TRBV2 to TRBJ2-1, with 10 middle bases fitting TRBD2. The CDR3 sequence is CASSASLAGVDEQFF. The DNA sequence is TGTGCCAGCAGTGCATCCCTAGCGGGAGTTGATGAGCAGTTCTTC.